The entry below describes one T cell receptor beta chain. No antigen is known for it. At one end the junction does not follow the germline gene, possibly because of a read error. The second PCR ran roughly 7 to 12 cycles with a sample-barcoded 5' primer and J-beta primers. TCRdb used MiXCR to reprocess the 5' RACE reads, holding one entry per CDR3 protein. Of around 2 million distinct CDR3 sequences listed, about 39% were seen once; the top ten hold more than 20%. The data belong to a study of blood T cells in healthy people across ages. Study details: Template switching picked up about one barcoded beta molecule for each two T cells.

Germline V gene data show CDR1 as SGDLS and CDR2 as YYNGEE. The CDR3 sequence is 14 residues long. Study-level points and caveats: The long-lived group displayed more naive CD4+ cells, plus higher diversity, than the aged donors did. TCR beta diversity, measured per million T cells, fell in a roughly linear way with age.

Peripheral blood samples of roughly 9.8 milliliters were drawn from each donor. The rearrangement links TRBV9 to TRBJ2-3; weak D call: TRBD1 (5 bases). This TCR was recovered from a human donor in good health. The sequenced material came from blood. CDR3 in DNA: TGTGCCAACAGCGTAGACAGTAACACAGATACGCAGTATTTT. This gives the protein CANSVDSNTDTQYF.